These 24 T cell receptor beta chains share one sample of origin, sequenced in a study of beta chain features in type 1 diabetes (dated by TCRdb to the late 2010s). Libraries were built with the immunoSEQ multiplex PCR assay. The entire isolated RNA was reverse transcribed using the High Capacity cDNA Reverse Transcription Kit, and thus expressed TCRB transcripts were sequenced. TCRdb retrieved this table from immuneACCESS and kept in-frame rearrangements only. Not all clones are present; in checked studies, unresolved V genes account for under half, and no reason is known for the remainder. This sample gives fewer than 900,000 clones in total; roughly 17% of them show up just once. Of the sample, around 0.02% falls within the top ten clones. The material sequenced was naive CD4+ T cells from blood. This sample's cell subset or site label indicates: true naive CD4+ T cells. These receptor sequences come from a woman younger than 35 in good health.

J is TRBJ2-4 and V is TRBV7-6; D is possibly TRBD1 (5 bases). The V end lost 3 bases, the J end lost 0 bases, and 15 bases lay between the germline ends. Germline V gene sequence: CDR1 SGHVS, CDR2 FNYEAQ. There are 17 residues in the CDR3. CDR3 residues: CASSFPDSNLAKNIQYF. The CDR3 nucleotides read TGTGCCAGCAGCTTTCCAGACAGCAATCTAGCCAAAAACATTCAGTACTTC.

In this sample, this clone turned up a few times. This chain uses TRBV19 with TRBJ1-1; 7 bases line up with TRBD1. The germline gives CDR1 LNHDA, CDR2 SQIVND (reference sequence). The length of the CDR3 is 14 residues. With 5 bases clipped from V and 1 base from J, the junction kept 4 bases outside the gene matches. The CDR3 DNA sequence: TGTGCCAGTAGTGCCCGGACAGGGAACACTGAAGCTTTCTTT. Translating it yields CASSARTGNTEAFF.

The CDR3 loop reads CASSPMVGVRLMNTEAFF. The CDR3 nucleotides read TGTGCCAGCAGCCCTATGGTCGGAGTGAGACTAATGAACACTGAAGCTTTCTTT. The chain is built from TRBV9 and TRBJ1-1; D is unresolved. CDR3 length equals 18 residues. The germline CDR1 and CDR2 sequences are SGDLS and YYNGEE. V lost 4 bases, J lost 0 bases, and 22 bases lay in between.

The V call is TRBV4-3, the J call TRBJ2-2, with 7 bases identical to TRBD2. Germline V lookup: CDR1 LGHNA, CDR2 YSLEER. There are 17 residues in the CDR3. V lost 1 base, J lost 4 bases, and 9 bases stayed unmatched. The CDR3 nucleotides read TGCGCCAGCAGCCAAGTTGATCTAGCGGCTGGCACCGGGGAGCTGTTTTTT. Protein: CASSQVDLAAGTGELFF.

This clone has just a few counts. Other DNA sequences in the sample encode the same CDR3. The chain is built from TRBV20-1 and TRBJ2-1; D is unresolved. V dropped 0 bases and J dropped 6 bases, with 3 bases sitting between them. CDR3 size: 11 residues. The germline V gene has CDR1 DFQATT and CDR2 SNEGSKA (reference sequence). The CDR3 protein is CSARDRNEQFF. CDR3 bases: TGCAGTGCTAGAGATCGCAATGAGCAGTTCTTC.

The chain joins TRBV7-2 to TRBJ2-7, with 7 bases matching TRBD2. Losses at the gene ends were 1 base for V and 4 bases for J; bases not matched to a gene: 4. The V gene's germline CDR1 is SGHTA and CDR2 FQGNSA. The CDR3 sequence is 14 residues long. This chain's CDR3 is CASSLVREVYEQYF. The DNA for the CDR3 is TGTGCCAGCAGCTTAGTTCGGGAGGTGTACGAGCAGTACTTC.

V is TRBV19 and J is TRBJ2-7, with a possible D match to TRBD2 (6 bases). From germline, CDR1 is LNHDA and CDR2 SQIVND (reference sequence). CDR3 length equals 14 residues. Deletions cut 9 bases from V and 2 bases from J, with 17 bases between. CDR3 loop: CASKGGDSAYEQYF. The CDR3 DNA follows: TGTGCCAGCAAGGGCGGGGATTCGGCCTACGAGCAGTACTTC.

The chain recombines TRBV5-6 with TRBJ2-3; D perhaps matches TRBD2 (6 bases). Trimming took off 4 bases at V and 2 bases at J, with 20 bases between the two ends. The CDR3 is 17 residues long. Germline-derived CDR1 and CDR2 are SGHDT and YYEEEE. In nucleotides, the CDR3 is TGTGCCAGCAGCGTACCCTTCCGGGACTGTCACACAGATACGCAGTATTTT. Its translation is CASSVPFRDCHTDTQYF.

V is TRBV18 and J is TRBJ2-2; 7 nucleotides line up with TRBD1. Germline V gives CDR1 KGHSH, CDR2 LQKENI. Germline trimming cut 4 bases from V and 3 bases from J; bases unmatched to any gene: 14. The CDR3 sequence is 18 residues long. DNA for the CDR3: TGTGCCAGCTCACTATACTACTCAGACAGGGCGGACACCGGGGAGCTGTTTTTT. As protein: CASSLYYSDRADTGELFF.

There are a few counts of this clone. CDR3 region: CASSSPQETGLWETQYF. CDR3 nucleotides: TGTGCCAGCAGTTCCCCTCAAGAGACAGGTTTGTGGGAGACCCAGTACTTC. The chain employs TRBV28 and TRBJ2-5; tentative D call: TRBD1 (6 bases). The CDR3 sequence is 17 residues long. Trimming removed 4 bases from V and 5 bases from J, with 23 bases in between. Germline V CDR1 and CDR2: MDHEN, SYDVKM.

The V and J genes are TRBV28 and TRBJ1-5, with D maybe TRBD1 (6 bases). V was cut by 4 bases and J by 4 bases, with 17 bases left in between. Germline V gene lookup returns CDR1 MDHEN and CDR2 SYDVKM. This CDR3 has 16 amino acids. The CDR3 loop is CASSSAVTGWNQPQHF. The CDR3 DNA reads TGTGCCAGCAGTTCCGCGGTTACAGGGTGGAATCAGCCCCAGCATTTT.

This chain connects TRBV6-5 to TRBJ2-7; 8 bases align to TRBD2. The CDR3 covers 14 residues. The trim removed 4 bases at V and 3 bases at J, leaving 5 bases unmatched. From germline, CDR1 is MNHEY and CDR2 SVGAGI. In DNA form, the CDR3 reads TGTGCCAGCAGTTCTGGACTAGCCGACTACGAGCAGTACTTC. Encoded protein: CASSSGLADYEQYF.

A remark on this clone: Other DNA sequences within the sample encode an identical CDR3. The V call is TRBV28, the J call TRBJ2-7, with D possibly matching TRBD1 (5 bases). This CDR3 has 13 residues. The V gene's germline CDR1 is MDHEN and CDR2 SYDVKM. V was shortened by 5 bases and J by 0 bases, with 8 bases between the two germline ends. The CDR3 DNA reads TGTGCCAGCAGTCGAGACAGCTCCTACGAGCAGTACTTC. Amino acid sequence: CASSRDSSYEQYF.

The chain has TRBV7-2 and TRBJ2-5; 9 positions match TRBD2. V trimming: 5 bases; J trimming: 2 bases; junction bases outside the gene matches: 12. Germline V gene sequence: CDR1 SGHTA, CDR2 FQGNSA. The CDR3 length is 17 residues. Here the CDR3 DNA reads TGTGCCAGCAGCCCAAATAGGCTAGCGGGGTCACAAGAGACCCAGTACTTC. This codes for CASSPNRLAGSQETQYF.

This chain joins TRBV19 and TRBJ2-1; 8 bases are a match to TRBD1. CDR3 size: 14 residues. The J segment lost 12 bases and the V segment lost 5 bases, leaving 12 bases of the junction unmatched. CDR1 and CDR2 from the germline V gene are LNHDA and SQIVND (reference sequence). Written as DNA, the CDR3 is TGTGCCAGTAGTCCCCGGGACAGGAGTGGAGGGCAGTTCTTC. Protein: CASSPRDRSGGQFF.

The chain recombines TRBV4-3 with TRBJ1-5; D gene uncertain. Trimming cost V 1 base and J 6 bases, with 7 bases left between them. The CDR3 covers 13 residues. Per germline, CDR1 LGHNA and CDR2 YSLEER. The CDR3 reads CASSQGSGQPQHF. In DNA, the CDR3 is TGCGCCAGCAGCCAAGGATCGGGTCAGCCCCAGCATTTT.

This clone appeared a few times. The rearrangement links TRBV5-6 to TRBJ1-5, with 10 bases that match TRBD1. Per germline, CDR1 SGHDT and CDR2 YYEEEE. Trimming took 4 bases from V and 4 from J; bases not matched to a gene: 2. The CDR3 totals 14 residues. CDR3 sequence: CASSRDRGNQPQHF. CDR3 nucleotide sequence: TGTGCCAGCAGCCGGGACAGGGGTAATCAGCCCCAGCATTTT.

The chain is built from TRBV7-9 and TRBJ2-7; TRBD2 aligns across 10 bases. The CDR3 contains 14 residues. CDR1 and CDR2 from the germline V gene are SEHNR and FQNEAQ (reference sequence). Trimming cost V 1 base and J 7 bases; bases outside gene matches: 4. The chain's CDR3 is CASSLDTSGNEQYF. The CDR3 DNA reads TGTGCCAGCAGCTTAGATACTAGCGGGAATGAGCAGTACTTC.

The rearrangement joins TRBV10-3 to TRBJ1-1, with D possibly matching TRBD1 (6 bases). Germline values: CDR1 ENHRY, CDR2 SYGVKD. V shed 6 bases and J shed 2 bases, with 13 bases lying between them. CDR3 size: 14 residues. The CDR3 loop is CAIRTGTLNTEAFF. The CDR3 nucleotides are TGTGCCATCAGGACCGGGACACTAAACACTGAAGCTTTCTTT.

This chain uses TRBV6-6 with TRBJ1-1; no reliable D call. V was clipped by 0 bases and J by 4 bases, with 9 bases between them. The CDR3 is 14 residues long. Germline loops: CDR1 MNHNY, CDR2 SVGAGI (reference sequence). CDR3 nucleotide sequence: TGTGCCAGCAGTTACTCGCTACGAACCACTGAAGCTTTCTTT. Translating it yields CASSYSLRTTEAFF.

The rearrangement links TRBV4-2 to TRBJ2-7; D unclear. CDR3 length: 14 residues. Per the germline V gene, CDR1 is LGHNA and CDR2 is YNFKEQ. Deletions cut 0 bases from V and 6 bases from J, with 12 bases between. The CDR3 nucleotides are TGTGCCAGCAGCCAAGATCTTAGTAGGAGCGAGCAGTACTTC. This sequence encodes CASSQDLSRSEQYF.

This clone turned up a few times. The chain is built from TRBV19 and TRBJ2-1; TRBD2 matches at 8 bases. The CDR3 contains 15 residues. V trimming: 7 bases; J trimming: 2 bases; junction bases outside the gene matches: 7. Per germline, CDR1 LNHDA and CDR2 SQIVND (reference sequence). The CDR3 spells CASKVAGNTYNEQFF. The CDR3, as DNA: TGTGCCAGTAAGGTAGCGGGAAATACCTACAATGAGCAGTTCTTC.

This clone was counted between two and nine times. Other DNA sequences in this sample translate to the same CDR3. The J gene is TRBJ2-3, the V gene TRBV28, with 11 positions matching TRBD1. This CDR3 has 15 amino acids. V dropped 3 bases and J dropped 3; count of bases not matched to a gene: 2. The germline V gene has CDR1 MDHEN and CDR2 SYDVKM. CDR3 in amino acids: CASSFRDRGTDTQYF. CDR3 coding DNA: TGTGCCAGCAGTTTCAGGGACAGGGGGACAGATACGCAGTATTTT.

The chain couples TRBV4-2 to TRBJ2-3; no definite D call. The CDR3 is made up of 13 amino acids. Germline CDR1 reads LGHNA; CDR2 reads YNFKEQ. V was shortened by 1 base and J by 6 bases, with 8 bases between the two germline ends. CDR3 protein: CASSQGVGDTQYF. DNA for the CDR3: TGTGCCAGCAGCCAAGGGGTCGGGGATACGCAGTATTTT.